These 12 T cell receptor beta chains share one sample of origin, sequenced in a study of cytomegalovirus exposure and HLA in healthy donors. 60 Vbeta and 13 Jbeta primers were used in PCR. Clones were sequenced by immunoSEQ multiplex PCR, and TCRdb holds only the in-frame ones, with some missing. The sample holds 150,000 to 200,000 clones; under 80% are singletons and the top ten take 2.5% to 4%. Material: PBMCs. These receptors originate from a female donor in good health and CMV-seronegative.

This sequence joins TRBV18 and TRBJ2-7, with D perhaps TRBD1 (6 bases). The CDR3 consists of 17 residues. Germline CDR1 KGHSH, CDR2 LQKENI. The V and J ends lost 0 bases and 2 bases respectively, with 17 bases between them. CDR3 DNA: TGTGCCAGCTCACCACCGGCCCCCAGGGGTCTCCCCTACGAGCAGTACTTC. Its translation: CASSPPAPRGLPYEQYF. Full variable domain (missing parts from reference TRBV18 and TRBJ2-7): NAGVMQNPRHLVRRRGQEARLRCSPMKGHSHVYWYRQLPEEGLKFMVYLQKENIIDESGMPKERFSAEFPKEGPSILRIQQVVRGDSAAYFCASSPPAPRGLPYEQYFGPGTRLTVT.

The genes are TRBV11-2 and TRBJ1-4; perhaps TRBD1 as D (5 bases). V lost 0 bases and J lost 3, with 14 bases in between. The CDR3 is made up of 17 amino acids. Per germline, CDR1 SGHAT and CDR2 FQNNGV. CDR3 sequence: CASSLDMGLGANEKLFF. In DNA form, the CDR3 reads TGTGCCAGCAGCTTAGATATGGGGCTAGGTGCTAATGAAAAACTGTTTTTT.

Concerning this clone: Different DNA sequences within this sample yield the same CDR3. The V gene is TRBV9, the J gene TRBJ1-5, with a tentative D call TRBD1 (5 bases). The CDR3 contains 14 residues. Trimming took 4 bases from V and 2 from J, leaving 10 bases between them. Per germline, CDR1 SGDLS and CDR2 YYNGEE. This CDR3 reads CASSPGQGNQPQHF. CDR3 coding DNA: TGTGCCAGCAGCCCCGGACAAGGCAATCAGCCCCAGCATTTT.

The rearrangement joins TRBV7-7 to TRBJ2-1; 8 positions match TRBD2. This CDR3 contains 13 residues. V dropped 5 bases and J dropped 6; count of bases not matched to a gene: 3. Germline lookup yields CDR1 SSHAT and CDR2 FNYEAQ (reference sequence). Here the CDR3 reads CASSTGLANEQFF. CDR3 bases: TGTGCCAGCAGCACCGGACTAGCCAATGAGCAGTTCTTC.

The rearrangement links TRBV29-1 to TRBJ1-1; no clear D gene. The CDR3 has 12 residues. Germline CDR1 reads SQVTM; CDR2 reads ANQGSEA. Trimming stripped 4 bases from V and 5 bases from J, with 11 bases between. CDR3 bases: TGCAGCGTTGTCCGTAGTAAGACTGAAGCTTTCTTT. Protein product: CSVVRSKTEAFF.

This CDR3 reads CASSLPGINYGYTF. CDR3 DNA: TGTGCCAGCAGCTTACCCGGGATTAACTATGGCTACACCTTC. The rearrangement links TRBV7-8 to TRBJ1-2; D remains unclear. Per the germline V gene, CDR1 is SGHVS and CDR2 is FQNEAQ. V was clipped by 2 bases and J by 1 base, with 8 bases between them. The CDR3 has 14 amino acids.

The genes are TRBV9 and TRBJ1-1; no clear D. CDR1 SGDLS and CDR2 YYNGEE come from the germline V gene. The CDR3 has 14 residues. Trimming took 5 bases from V and 1 from J, leaving 12 bases between them. The CDR3 nucleotides read TGTGCCAGCAGTGAGAGGCCGACGAACACTGAAGCTTTCTTT. This sequence encodes CASSERPTNTEAFF.

J is TRBJ1-2 and V is TRBV6-6; TRBD1 matches at 9 bases. Germline CDR1 MNHNY, CDR2 SVGAGI (reference sequence). J gave up 0 bases and V 4 bases, and 3 bases lay outside the gene matches. The CDR3 runs to 15 residues. The chain's CDR3 is CASSSRDRANYGYTF. The CDR3 DNA follows: TGTGCCAGCAGTTCACGGGACAGGGCTAACTATGGCTACACCTTC.

This clone has just one count. This sequence joins TRBV7-8 and TRBJ1-3; D gene ambiguous. The CDR3 consists of 17 residues. Between the trimmed V and J ends, which lost 4 bases and 1 base, there was a span of 17 bases. The germline V gene has CDR1 SGHVS and CDR2 FQNEAQ. DNA of the CDR3: TGTGCCAGCAGCTGGCCCAGAGAGGGAGGTTCTGGAAACACCATATATTTT. Its translation is CASSWPREGGSGNTIYF.

The chain couples TRBV5-6 to TRBJ2-7; D perhaps matches TRBD2 (6 bases). This CDR3 has 13 residues. Germline values: CDR1 SGHDT, CDR2 YYEEEE. Deletions cut 0 bases from V and 5 bases from J, with 9 bases between. The CDR3 spells CASSLDGEDEQYF. The CDR3 DNA is TGTGCCAGCAGCTTGGACGGGGAGGACGAGCAGTACTTC.

The chain carries TRBV7-9 and TRBJ2-3, with 10 bases that match TRBD2. V was pared by 7 bases and J by 3 bases, with 10 bases of the junction left unmatched. From germline, CDR1 is SEHNR and CDR2 FQNEAQ (reference sequence). This CDR3 is built from 16 residues. This chain's CDR3 is CASIEQGTSETDTQYF. Written as DNA, the CDR3 is TGTGCCAGCATCGAACAAGGGACTAGCGAAACAGATACGCAGTATTTT.

In nucleotides, the CDR3 is TGCGCCAGCACCGGGACAGGGACTGGAAACACCATATATTTT. The encoded protein is CASTGTGTGNTIYF. This sequence joins TRBV23-1 and TRBJ1-3; 9 positions match TRBD1. TRBV23-1 falls under the ORF class, with uncertain function. This CDR3 contains 14 residues. The V gene end was trimmed by 7 bases and the J gene end by 2 bases; junction bases not matched to a gene: 3.